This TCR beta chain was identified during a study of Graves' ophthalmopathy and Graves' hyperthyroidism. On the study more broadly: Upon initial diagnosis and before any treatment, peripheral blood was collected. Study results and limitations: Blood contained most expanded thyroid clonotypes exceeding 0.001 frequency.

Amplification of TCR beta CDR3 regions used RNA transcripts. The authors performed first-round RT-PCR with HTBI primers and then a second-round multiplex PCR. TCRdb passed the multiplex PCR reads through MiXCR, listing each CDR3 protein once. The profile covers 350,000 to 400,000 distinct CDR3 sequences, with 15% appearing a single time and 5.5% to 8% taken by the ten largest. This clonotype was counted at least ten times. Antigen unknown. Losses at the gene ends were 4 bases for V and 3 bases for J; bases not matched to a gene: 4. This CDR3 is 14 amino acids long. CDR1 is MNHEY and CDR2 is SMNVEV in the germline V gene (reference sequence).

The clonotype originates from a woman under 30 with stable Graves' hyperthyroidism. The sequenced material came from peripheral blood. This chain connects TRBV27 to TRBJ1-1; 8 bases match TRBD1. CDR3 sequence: CASSSQGADTEAFF. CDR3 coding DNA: TGTGCCAGCAGTTCGCAGGGGGCGGACACTGAAGCTTTCTTT.